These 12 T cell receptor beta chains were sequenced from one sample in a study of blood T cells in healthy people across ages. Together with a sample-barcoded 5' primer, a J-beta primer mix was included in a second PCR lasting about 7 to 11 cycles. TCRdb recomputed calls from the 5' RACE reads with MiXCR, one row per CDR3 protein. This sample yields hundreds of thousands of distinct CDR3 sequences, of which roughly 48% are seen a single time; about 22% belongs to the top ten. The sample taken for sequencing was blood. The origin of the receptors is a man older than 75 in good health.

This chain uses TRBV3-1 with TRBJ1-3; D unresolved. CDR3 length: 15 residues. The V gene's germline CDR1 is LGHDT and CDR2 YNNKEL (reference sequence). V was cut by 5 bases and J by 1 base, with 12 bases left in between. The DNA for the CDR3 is TGTGCCAGCAGCACCCCGGGGTGGTCTGGAAACACCATATATTTT. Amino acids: CASSTPGWSGNTIYF. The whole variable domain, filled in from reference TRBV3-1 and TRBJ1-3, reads DTAVSQTPKYLVTQMGNDKSIKCEQNLGHDTMYWYKQDSKKFLKIMFSYNNKELIINETVPNRFSPKSPDKAHLNLHINSLELGDSAVYFCASSTPGWSGNTIYFGEGSWLTVV.

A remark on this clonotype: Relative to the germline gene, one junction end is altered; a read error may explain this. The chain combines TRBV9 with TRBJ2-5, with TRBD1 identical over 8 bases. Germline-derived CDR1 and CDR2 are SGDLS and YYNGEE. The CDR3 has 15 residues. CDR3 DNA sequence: TGTGCCAGCAGCCCACGGACAGGGCAAGTGGAGACCCGGTACTTC. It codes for CASSPRTGQVETRYF.

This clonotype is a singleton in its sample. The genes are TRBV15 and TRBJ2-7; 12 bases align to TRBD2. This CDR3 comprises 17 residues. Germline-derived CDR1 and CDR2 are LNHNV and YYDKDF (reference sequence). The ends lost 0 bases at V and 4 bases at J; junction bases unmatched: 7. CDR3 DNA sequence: TGTGCCACCAGCAGAGACATCCCTAGCGGGAGGGTATACGAGCAGTACTTC. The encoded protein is CATSRDIPSGRVYEQYF.

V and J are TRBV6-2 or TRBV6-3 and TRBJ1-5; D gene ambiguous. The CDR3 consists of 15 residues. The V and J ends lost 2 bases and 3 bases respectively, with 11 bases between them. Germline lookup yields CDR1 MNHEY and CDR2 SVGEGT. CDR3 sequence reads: CASSYGDGYNQPQHF. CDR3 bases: TGTGCCAGCAGTTACGGCGACGGATACAATCAGCCCCAGCATTTT.

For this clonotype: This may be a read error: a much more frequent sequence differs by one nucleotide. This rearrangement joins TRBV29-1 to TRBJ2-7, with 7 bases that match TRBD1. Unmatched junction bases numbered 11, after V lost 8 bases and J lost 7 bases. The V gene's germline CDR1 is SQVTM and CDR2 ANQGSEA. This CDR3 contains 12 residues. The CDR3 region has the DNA TGCAGCATGGGATTACAGGGGCGTGAGCAGTACTTC. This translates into CSMGLQGREQYF.

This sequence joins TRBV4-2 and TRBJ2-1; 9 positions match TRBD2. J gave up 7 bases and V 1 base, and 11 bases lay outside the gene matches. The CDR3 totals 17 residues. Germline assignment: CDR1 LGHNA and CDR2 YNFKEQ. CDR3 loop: CASSQGVAGGRGNEQFF. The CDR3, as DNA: TGTGCCAGCAGCCAAGGAGTCGCCGGCGGGAGGGGGAATGAGCAGTTCTTC.

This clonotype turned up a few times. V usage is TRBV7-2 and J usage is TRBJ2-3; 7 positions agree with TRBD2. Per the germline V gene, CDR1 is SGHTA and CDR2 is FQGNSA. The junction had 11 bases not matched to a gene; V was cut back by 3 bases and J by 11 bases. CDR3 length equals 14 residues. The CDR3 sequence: CASSLGPAGRKQYF. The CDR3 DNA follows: TGTGCCAGCAGCTTGGGGCCAGCGGGGAGGAAGCAGTATTTT.

The CDR3 loop is CASSQELAGAVDTQYF. CDR3 nucleotide sequence: TGTGCCAGCAGCCAAGAACTAGCGGGAGCGGTAGATACGCAGTATTTT. The chain joins TRBV4-2 to TRBJ2-3, with 11 bases identical to TRBD2. The CDR3 is 16 amino acids. The V gene end was trimmed by 0 bases and the J gene end by 5 bases; junction bases not matched to a gene: 4. The germline gives CDR1 LGHNA, CDR2 YNFKEQ.

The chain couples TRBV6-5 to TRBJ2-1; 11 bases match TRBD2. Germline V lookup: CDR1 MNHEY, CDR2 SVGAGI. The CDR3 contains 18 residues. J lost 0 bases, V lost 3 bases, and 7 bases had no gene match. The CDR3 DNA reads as TGTGCCAGCAGTTATAGGGCTAGCGGGAGGCGCTCCTACAATGAGCAGTTCTTC. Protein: CASSYRASGRRSYNEQFF.

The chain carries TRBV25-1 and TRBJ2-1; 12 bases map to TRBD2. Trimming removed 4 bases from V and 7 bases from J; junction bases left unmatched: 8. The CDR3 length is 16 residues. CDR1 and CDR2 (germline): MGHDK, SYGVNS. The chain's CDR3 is CASSGSLAGGQNEQFF. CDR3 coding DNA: TGTGCCAGCAGTGGATCACTAGCGGGAGGTCAGAATGAGCAGTTCTTC.

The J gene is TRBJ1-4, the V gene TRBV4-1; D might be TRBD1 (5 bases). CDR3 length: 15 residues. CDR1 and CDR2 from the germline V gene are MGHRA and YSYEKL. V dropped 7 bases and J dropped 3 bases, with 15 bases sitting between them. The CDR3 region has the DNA TGCGCCAGCAAATTTCGGGGGTTAGCTAATGAAAAACTGTTTTTT. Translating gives CASKFRGLANEKLFF.

This chain's CDR3 is CATKQTSGTNEQFF. CDR3 DNA: TGCGCCACCAAGCAGACTAGCGGGACCAATGAGCAGTTCTTC. The chain uses TRBV5-1 and TRBJ2-1, with 11 bases matching TRBD2. Unmatched junction bases numbered 8, after V lost 9 bases and J lost 6 bases. The germline V gene encodes CDR1 SGHRS and CDR2 YFSETQ. CDR3 length: 14 amino acids.